In this sample, the clone carrying this T cell receptor (beta chain) turned up once. Antigen specificity is unknown. This sample was included in a study of T cell responses to AZD1222 COVID-19 vaccine. The study, taken as a whole, reports: In all cases, repertoires were sampled only after the peak T cell response. Vaccine-associated CD4 TCRs ranged over spike, dominating at 160-218 and 743-854. A mostly white British donor set with more females was recruited, and clonal diversity was possibly underestimated.

This CDR3 comprises 14 residues. The germline gives CDR1 LNHDA, CDR2 SQIVND (reference sequence). The V gene lost 4 bases and the J gene lost 4 bases, with 12 bases spanning the gap. Second-dose schedules of about 4 or about 12 weeks were combined. Clones were sequenced by immunoSEQ multiplex PCR, and TCRdb holds only the in-frame ones, with some missing. This table has around 180,000 clones, 85% to 95% appearing once. This sequence originates from an adult who received the AZD1222 COVID-19 vaccine. The sequences come from peripheral blood, collected 28 days after the second AZD1222 dose. V gene TRBV19 combines with J gene TRBJ2-3, with D tentatively TRBD1 or TRBD2 (5 bases each). CDR3 nucleotide sequence: TGTGCCAGTAGTAACGCGTGGGGACCAGATACGCAGTATTTT. It yields the protein CASSNAWGPDTQYF.